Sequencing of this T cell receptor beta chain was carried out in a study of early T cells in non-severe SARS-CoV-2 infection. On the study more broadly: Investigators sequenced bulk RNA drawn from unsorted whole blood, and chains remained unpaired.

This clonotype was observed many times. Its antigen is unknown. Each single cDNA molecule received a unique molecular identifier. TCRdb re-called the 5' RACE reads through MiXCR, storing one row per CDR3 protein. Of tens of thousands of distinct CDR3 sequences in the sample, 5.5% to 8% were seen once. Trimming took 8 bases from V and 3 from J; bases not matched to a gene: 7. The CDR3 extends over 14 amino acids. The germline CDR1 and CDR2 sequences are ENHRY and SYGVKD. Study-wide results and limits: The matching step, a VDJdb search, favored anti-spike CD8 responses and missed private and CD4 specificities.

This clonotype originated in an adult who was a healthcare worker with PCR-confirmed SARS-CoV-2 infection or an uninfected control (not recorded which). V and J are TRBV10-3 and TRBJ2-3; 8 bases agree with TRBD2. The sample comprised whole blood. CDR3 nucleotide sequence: TGTGCCATCGGGGGAATAGCGGGAACAGATACGCAGTATTTT. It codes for CAIGGIAGTDTQYF.